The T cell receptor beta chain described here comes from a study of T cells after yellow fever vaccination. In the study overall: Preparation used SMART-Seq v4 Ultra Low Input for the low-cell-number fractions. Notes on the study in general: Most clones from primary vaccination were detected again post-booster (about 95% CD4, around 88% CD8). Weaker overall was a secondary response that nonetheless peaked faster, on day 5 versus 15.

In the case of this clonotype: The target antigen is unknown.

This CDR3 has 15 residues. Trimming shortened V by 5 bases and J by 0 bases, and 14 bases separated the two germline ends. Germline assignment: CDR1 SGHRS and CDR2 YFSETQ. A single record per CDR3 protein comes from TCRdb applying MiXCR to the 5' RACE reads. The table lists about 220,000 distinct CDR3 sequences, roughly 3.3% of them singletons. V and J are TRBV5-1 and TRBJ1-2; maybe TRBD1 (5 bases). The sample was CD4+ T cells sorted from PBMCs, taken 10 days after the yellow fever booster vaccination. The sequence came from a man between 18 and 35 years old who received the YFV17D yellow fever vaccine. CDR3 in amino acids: CASRKQAGANYGYTF. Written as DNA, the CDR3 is TGCGCCAGCAGGAAACAGGCCGGCGCTAACTATGGCTACACCTTC.